The text below deals with one T cell receptor beta chain. The antigen remains unidentified. The sample belongs to a study of post-analysis software for immune sequencing data. General study findings and limits: The five TRBV segments detected at higher frequency in patients than in controls included TRBV5-6, TRBV5-1 and TRBV20-1. With F measure, samples from one preparation batch clustered together strongly.

The CDR3 runs to 13 residues. Germline V CDR1 and CDR2: SGHRS, YFSETQ. Trimming cost V 4 bases and J 4 bases, with 8 bases left between them. Presence of unique molecular identifiers characterized the TCR beta cDNA libraries. MiXCR, run by TCRdb on the PCR reads, gives a single entry per CDR3 protein. The sample records 650,000 to 900,000 distinct CDR3 sequences, under 60% being singletons. Sequenced material: blood. V and J are TRBV5-1 and TRBJ2-2, with D hard to call. This clonotype originated in a girl under 18 with multiple sclerosis. CDR3 sequence (DNA): TGCGCCAGCAGCACGGGCACCACCGGGGAGCTGTTTTTT. Its protein product is CASSTGTTGELFF. Drawing the rest from reference TRBV5-1 and TRBJ2-2, the complete variable domain is KAGVTQTPRYLIKTRGQQVTLSCSPISGHRSVSWYQQTPGQGLQFLFEYFSETQRNKGNFPGRFSGRQFSNSRSEMNVSTLELGDSALYLCASSTGTTGELFFGEGSRLTVL.